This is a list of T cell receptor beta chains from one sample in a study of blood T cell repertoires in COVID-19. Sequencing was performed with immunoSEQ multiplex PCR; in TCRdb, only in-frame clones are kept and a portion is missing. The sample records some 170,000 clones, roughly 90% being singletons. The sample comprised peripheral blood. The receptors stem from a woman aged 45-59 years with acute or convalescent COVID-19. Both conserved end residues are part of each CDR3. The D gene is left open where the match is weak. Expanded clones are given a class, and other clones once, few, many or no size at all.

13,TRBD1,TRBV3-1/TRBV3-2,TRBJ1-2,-,TGTGCCAGCAGCCCCGACAGGGGGCATGGCTACACCTTC,CASSPDRGHGYTF
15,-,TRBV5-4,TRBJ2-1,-,TGTGCCAGCAGCTTAGGGGGAGAGGGTTACAATGAGCAGTTCTTC,CASSLGGEGYNEQFF
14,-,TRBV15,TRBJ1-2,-,TGTGCCACCAGCAAGACAGGAGCTAACTATGGCTACACCTTC,CATSKTGANYGYTF
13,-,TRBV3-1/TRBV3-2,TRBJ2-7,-,TGTGCCAGCAGCCAAGATCTGGGGCCCGAGCAGTACTTC,CASSQDLGPEQYF
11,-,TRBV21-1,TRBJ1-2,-,TGTGCCAGCAGCGCTGACAGGGGGCAAACCTTC,CASSADRGQTF
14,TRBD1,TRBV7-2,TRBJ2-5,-,TGTGCCAGCAGCTGGACAGGGGAGGAAGAGACCCAGTACTTC,CASSWTGEEETQYF
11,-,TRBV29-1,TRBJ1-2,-,TGCAGCACGTTGGAGGGACGAGGCTACACCTTC,CSTLEGRGYTF
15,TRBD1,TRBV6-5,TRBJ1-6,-,TGTGCCAGCAGTTTAATGACAGGGGAGAATTCACCCCTCCACTTT,CASSLMTGENSPLHF
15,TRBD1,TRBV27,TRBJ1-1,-,TGTGCCAGCAGTCCGATGAAGGGGGCTGGCACTGAAGCTTTCTTT,CASSPMKGAGTEAFF
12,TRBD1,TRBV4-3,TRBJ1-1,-,TGCGCCAGCAGCCAAGGGACAGGTGAAGCTTTCTTT,CASSQGTGEAFF
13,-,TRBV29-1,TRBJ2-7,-,TGCAGCGTCGGGGGTAGGAGCTCCTACGAGCAGTACTTC,CSVGGRSSYEQYF
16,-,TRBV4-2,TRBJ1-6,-,TGTGCCAGCAGCCAAAATGACGGGAACTATAATTCACCCCTCCACTTT,CASSQNDGNYNSPLHF
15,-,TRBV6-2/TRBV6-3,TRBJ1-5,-,TGTGCCAGCAGTTACGGGTCAGCGCTCAATCAGCCCCAGCATTTT,CASSYGSALNQPQHF
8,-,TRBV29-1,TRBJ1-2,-,TGCAGCGTCCCTCGGGACACCTTC,CSVPRDTF
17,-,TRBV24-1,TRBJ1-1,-,TGTGCCACCAGTGCTCCCAGTGGAGGGAAAGGAAGGACTGAAGCTTTCTTT,CATSAPSGGKGRTEAFF
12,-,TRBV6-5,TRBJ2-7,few,TGTGCCAGCAGTTATCGGGGTGGGGAGCAGTACTTC,CASSYRGGEQYF
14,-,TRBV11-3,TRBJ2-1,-,TGTGCCAGCAGCTTAGATAGCTCCTACAATGAGCAGTTCTTC,CASSLDSSYNEQFF
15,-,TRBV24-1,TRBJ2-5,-,TGTGCCACCAGTGATTCTCGACTAGGTGAAGAGACCCAGTACTTC,CATSDSRLGEETQYF
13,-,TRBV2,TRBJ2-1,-,TGTGCCAGCAGGCTATCTAGCACCGGTGAGCAGTTCTTC,CASRLSSTGEQFF
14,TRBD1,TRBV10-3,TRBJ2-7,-,TGTGCCATCAGTCCGGGACAGGGCCTTTTGGAGCAGTACTTC,CAISPGQGLLEQYF
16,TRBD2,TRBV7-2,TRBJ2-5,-,TGTGCCAGCAGCTTACAGGTTGCGGGAGAGTGGGAGACCCAGTACTTC,CASSLQVAGEWETQYF
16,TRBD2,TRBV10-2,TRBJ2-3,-,TGCGCCAGCAGGCCTACTAGCGGGAGATTGGAAGATACGCAGTATTTT,CASRPTSGRLEDTQYF
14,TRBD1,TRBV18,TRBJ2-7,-,TGTGCCAGCTCACCGGACAGGGCCGCCTACGAGCAGTACTTC,CASSPDRAAYEQYF
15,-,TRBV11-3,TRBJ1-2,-,TGTGCCAGCAGCTTAGTATCCGGCGGGGACTATGGCTACACCTTC,CASSLVSGGDYGYTF
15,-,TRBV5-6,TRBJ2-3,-,TGTGCCAGCAGCTTATATCAGGGTTACACAGATACGCAGTATTTT,CASSLYQGYTDTQYF
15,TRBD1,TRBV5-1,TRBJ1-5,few,TGCGCCAGCAGTCCACAGGGGGCAGCAGGTCAGCCCCAGCATTTT,CASSPQGAAGQPQHF
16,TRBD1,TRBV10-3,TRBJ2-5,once,TGTGCCATCAGTTTAGGGACAGGTGAAAAGCACGAGACCCAGTACTTC,CAISLGTGEKHETQYF
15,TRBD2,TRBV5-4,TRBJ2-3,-,TGTGCCAGCAGCTTGGTTGCGGGGGGTACAGATACGCAGTATTTT,CASSLVAGGTDTQYF
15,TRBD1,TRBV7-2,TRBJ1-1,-,TGTGCCAGCAGCCTAAGGGGACAGATGAACACTGAAGCTTTCTTT,CASSLRGQMNTEAFF
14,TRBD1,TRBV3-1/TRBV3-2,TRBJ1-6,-,TGTGCCAGCAGCCAACAGGGGACAGGTTCACCCCTCCACTTT,CASSQQGTGSPLHF
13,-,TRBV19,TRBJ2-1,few,TGTGCCACCACCCGCGGCCTGGAGCAGGAGCAGTTCTTC,CATTRGLEQEQFF
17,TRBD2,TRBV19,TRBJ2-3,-,TGTGCCAGTAGTGCCATGCGACTAGCGGGAGGGACAGATACGCAGTATTTT,CASSAMRLAGGTDTQYF
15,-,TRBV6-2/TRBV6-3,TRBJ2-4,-,TGTGCCAGCAGTCCCGCAGGGCTAGCCAAAAACATTCAGTACTTC,CASSPAGLAKNIQYF
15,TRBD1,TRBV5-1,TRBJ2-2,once,TGCGCCAGCAGCCACGGACAGGAAACCACCGGGGAGCTGTTTTTT,CASSHGQETTGELFF
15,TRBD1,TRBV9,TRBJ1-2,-,TGTGCCAGCAGCGTTGGGGACAGGGCTGGCTATGGCTACACCTTC,CASSVGDRAGYGYTF
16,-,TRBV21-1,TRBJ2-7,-,TGTGCCAGCAGCTACTACCCACATAGAACCTCCTACGAGCAGTACTTC,CASSYYPHRTSYEQYF
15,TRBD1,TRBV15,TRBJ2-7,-,TGTGCCACCAGCAGAGAGATGGGACAGTCCTACGAGCAGTACTTC,CATSREMGQSYEQYF
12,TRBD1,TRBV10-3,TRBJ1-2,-,TGTGCCATCAGCGGACAGGTCGATGGCTACACCTTC,CAISGQVDGYTF
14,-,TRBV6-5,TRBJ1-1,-,TGTGCCAGCAGTTGGGTATACAGCCCAACTGAAGCTTTCTTT,CASSWVYSPTEAFF
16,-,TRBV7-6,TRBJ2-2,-,TGTGCCAGCAGCTTAGGGAGATCGCCGAACACCGGGGAGCTGTTTTTT,CASSLGRSPNTGELFF
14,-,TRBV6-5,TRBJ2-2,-,TGTGCCAGCACCAACCTCCAGGGTCCCGGGGAGCTGTTTTTT,CASTNLQGPGELFF